The next 27 T cell receptor beta chains were all read from a single sample in a study of B cell selection in AIRE deficiency. The sorted conventional CD4 T cells were gated as CD4+CD127+. The method was immunoSEQ multiplex PCR; TCRdb's version includes in-frame clones alone and lacks a portion of them. Of 20,000 to 30,000 clones detected, almost 98% appear once; the ten largest clones hold approximately 0.2%. Material: conventional CD4+ T cells sorted from PBMCs. The receptors shown here come from a human donor with AIRE deficiency.

The genes are TRBV19 and TRBJ1-2, with unresolved D. Germline CDR1 reads LNHDA; CDR2 reads SQIVND (reference sequence). The CDR3 runs 14 residues. V was pared by 6 bases and J by 7 bases, with 18 bases between. CDR3 DNA: TGTGCCAGTAGGAGGGATTTGGCCACTATTGGCTACACCTTC. Translated, it gives CASRRDLATIGYTF.

The chain uses TRBV30 and TRBJ1-2, with D possibly being TRBD1 (5 bases). There are 13 residues in the CDR3. The germline gives CDR1 GTSNPN, CDR2 SVGIG (reference sequence). V was cut by 1 base and J by 3 bases, with 9 bases left in between. The CDR3 sequence is CAWSGGFHYGYTF. CDR3 sequence (DNA): TGTGCCTGGAGTGGGGGGTTTCACTATGGCTACACCTTC.

This chain uses TRBV5-1 with TRBJ2-7, with 7 bases matching TRBD1. This CDR3 is 15 amino acids long. CDR1 and CDR2 from the germline V gene are SGHRS and YFSETQ. V gave up 4 bases and J gave up 0 bases; unmatched junction bases: 7. CDR3 nucleotides: TGCGCCAGCAGCCCTCAAGGACAGGTCTCCTACGAGCAGTACTTC. It specifies CASSPQGQVSYEQYF. Complete variable domain (other parts from reference TRBV5-1 and TRBJ2-7): KAGVTQTPRYLIKTRGQQVTLSCSPISGHRSVSWYQQTPGQGLQFLFEYFSETQRNKGNFPGRFSGRQFSNSRSEMNVSTLELGDSALYLCASSPQGQVSYEQYFGPGTRLTVT.

This sequence joins TRBV19 and TRBJ1-4, with 7 bases matching TRBD1. V lost 4 bases, J lost 3 bases, and 8 bases stayed unmatched. Germline CDR1 LNHDA, CDR2 SQIVND (reference sequence). This CDR3 has 16 residues. The CDR3 DNA follows: TGTGCCAGTAGTAGGCGCGACAGGGCAGCTAATGAAAAACTGTTTTTT. Protein sequence: CASSRRDRAANEKLFF.

The V and J genes are TRBV2 and TRBJ2-1; 9 bases agree with TRBD2. CDR1 and CDR2 from the germline V gene are SNHLY and FYNNEI. V lost 6 bases and J lost 1; bases outside the gene matches: 10. CDR3 size: 17 residues. For the CDR3, the DNA is TGTGCCAGCAGGTCTGGGGGCGGGGGGGAATCCTACAATGAGCAGTTCTTC. Its protein is CASRSGGGGESYNEQFF.

The chain uses TRBV15 and TRBJ2-7; a possible D gene is TRBD2 (6 bases). Looked up from germline, CDR1 is LNHNV and CDR2 is YYDKDF (reference sequence). With 0 bases removed from V and 3 bases from J, the gap between germline ends came to 18 bases. This CDR3 comprises 17 residues. The chain's CDR3 is CATSRDSNGSPHYEQYF. CDR3 bases: TGTGCCACCAGCAGAGATAGTAACGGGAGTCCCCACTACGAGCAGTACTTC.

The chain has TRBV30 and TRBJ2-5; TRBD2 aligns across 8 bases. CDR3 length: 15 amino acids. Germline assignment: CDR1 GTSNPN and CDR2 SVGIG (reference sequence). V shed 2 bases and J 1 base; nucleotides not matched to a gene: 6. The DNA of the CDR3 is TGTGCCTGGAGTCCCGGGAGCGGGGGCCAAGAGACCCAGTACTTC. This encodes CAWSPGSGGQETQYF.

The chain recombines TRBV7-2 with TRBJ2-3; tentative D call: TRBD2 (6 bases). V lost 5 bases and J 5 bases, leaving 17 bases between the germline ends. The CDR3 length is 15 residues. Germline CDR1 is SGHTA and CDR2 is FQGNSA. CDR3 DNA sequence: TGTGCCAGCAGCCCCGCCGGCAGGGAGGAAGATACGCAGTATTTT. Protein: CASSPAGREEDTQYF.

This clone was detected only once. V is TRBV7-2 and J is TRBJ1-3; D gene unclear. This CDR3 region has 15 residues. V shed 4 bases and J shed 0 bases, with 10 bases lying between them. Germline loops: CDR1 SGHTA, CDR2 FQGNSA. CDR3 amino acids: CASSSDASSGNTIYF. Written as DNA, the CDR3 is TGTGCCAGCAGCTCCGACGCCAGCTCTGGAAACACCATATATTTT.

The CDR3: CASSLWTSGRGHTQYF. CDR3 sequence (DNA): TGTGCCAGCAGTTTATGGACTAGCGGGAGGGGGCATACGCAGTATTTT. The chain uses TRBV27 and TRBJ2-3; 15 nucleotides match TRBD2. The CDR3 totals 16 residues. The germline V gene has CDR1 MNHEY and CDR2 SMNVEV (reference sequence). The V segment lost 1 base and the J segment 7 bases; nucleotides outside the gene matches: 3.

This clone was seen just once. The chain employs TRBV21-1 and TRBJ2-4; TRBD1 is taken as the D call from the table, unchecked against the DNA. TRBV21-1 is described as a pseudogene. This CDR3 is 19 amino acids long. DNA for the CDR3: TGTGCCAGCAGCATGCCCCGGACAGGCCTTGGGGTAAAAGGAAACATTCAGTACTTC. Its translation: CASSMPRTGLGVKGNIQYF.

The chain joins TRBV19 to TRBJ2-6, with 8 positions matching TRBD1. The ends lost 4 bases at V and 0 bases at J; junction bases unmatched: 11. Germline CDR1 and CDR2: LNHDA and SQIVND (reference sequence). There are 19 residues in the CDR3. CDR3 nucleotides: TGTGCCAGTAGTAGGTCCCCGGGACAGGACCGCTCTGGGGCCAACGTCCTGACTTTC. It specifies CASSRSPGQDRSGANVLTF.

V and J are TRBV19 and TRBJ2-3; D possibly corresponds to TRBD2 (6 bases). The germline gives CDR1 LNHDA, CDR2 SQIVND (reference sequence). Trimming stripped 4 bases from V and 4 bases from J, with 18 bases between. The CDR3 sequence is 16 residues long. The DNA for the CDR3 is TGTGCCAGTAGTACATCCTACCGGGAGCGGGCAGATACGCAGTATTTT. Translation: CASSTSYRERADTQYF. The variable domain in full, with the rest retrieved from reference TRBV19 and TRBJ2-3, is DGGITQSPKYLFRKEGQNVTLSCEQNLNHDAMYWYRQDPGQGLRLIYYSQIVNDFQKGDIAEGYSVSREKKESFPLTVTSAQKNPTAFYLCASSTSYRERADTQYFGPGTRLTVL.

The V call is TRBV5-1, the J call TRBJ2-2, with 10 bases matching TRBD2. Germline values: CDR1 SGHRS, CDR2 YFSETQ. The CDR3 totals 16 residues. Trimming took 3 bases from V and 6 from J; bases not matched to a gene: 8. In nucleotides, the CDR3 is TGCGCCAGCAGCTCAACTAGCGGGACGGGCCCCGGGGAGCTGTTTTTT. Translating it yields CASSSTSGTGPGELFF.

The chain joins TRBV6-1 to TRBJ1-5; TRBD1 is a possible D gene (6 bases). V was pared by 4 bases and J by 1 base, with 11 bases between. The CDR3 loop spans 15 amino acids. Per the germline V gene, CDR1 is MNHNS and CDR2 is SASEGT. The CDR3 DNA reads TGTGCCAGCAGTGCCCTGGGGGGCAGCAATCAGCCCCAGCATTTT. Its protein is CASSALGGSNQPQHF.

The J gene is TRBJ1-1, the V gene TRBV27; a weak D match, TRBD1 (5 bases). CDR3 length: 14 residues. V was pared by 1 base and J by 4 bases, with 10 bases between. CDR1 is MNHEY, CDR2 SMNVEV, per germline (reference sequence). Here the CDR3 reads CASSLFADSTEAFF. The CDR3 nucleotides read TGTGCCAGCAGTTTATTTGCAGACAGCACTGAAGCTTTCTTT.

The chain couples TRBV14 to TRBJ2-7; D is uncertain. Germline V gene data show CDR1 as SGHDN and CDR2 as FVKESK. V shed 1 base and J shed 2 bases, with 18 bases lying between them. The CDR3 runs to 17 residues. The CDR3 reads CASSQVVVGPPPYEQYF. CDR3 in DNA: TGTGCCAGCAGCCAAGTGGTTGTTGGACCCCCGCCCTACGAGCAGTACTTC.

The chain combines TRBV2 with TRBJ2-3; D call uncertain. CDR3 size: 15 residues. With 5 bases removed from V and 2 bases from J, the gap between germline ends came to 14 bases. Germline V gives CDR1 SNHLY, CDR2 FYNNEI. CDR3 loop: CASSQPPQNTDTQYF. CDR3 DNA sequence: TGTGCCAGCAGTCAACCCCCCCAAAACACAGATACGCAGTATTTT.

This chain links TRBV7-8 with TRBJ2-4, with 9 bases lining up with TRBD1. CDR1 is SGHVS, CDR2 FQNEAQ, per germline. CDR3 size: 16 residues. J was trimmed by 0 bases and V by 5 bases; bases with no gene match: 5. DNA of the CDR3: TGTGCCAGCAGCCTAGGACAGGGGCTAGCCAAAAACATTCAGTACTTC. As protein: CASSLGQGLAKNIQYF.

The gene calls are TRBV9 and TRBJ2-1, with 11 bases lining up with TRBD2. After removal of 4 bases from V and 5 bases from J, the junction contained 8 bases not matched to a gene. CDR1 is SGDLS and CDR2 is YYNGEE in the germline V gene. The CDR3 runs to 16 residues. CDR3 sequence: CASSPRLAGPNNEQFF. DNA of the CDR3: TGTGCCAGCAGCCCCCGACTAGCGGGACCTAACAATGAGCAGTTCTTC.

The V call is TRBV5-5, the J call TRBJ2-7; perhaps TRBD1 as D (6 bases). Germline V gene lookup returns CDR1 SGHKS and CDR2 YYEKEE (reference sequence). The CDR3 loop spans 17 amino acids. Trimming removed 4 bases at V and 3 bases at J, with 23 bases between. The CDR3 loop reads CASSLEPQGPTNYEQYF. DNA for the CDR3: TGTGCCAGCAGCCTGGAGCCCCAGGGGCCCACAAACTACGAGCAGTACTTC.

The chain combines TRBV6-1 with TRBJ1-2, with D uncertain. Looked up from germline, CDR1 is MNHNS and CDR2 is SASEGT. The V gene lost 1 base and the J gene lost 5 bases, with 11 bases spanning the gap. The CDR3 has 14 amino acids. The CDR3 coding sequence is TGTGCCAGCAGTGAAGAGATACCGGCATATGGCTACACCTTC. Encoded protein: CASSEEIPAYGYTF.

Written as DNA, the CDR3 is TGTGCCATCAGTGAGTCGAGTACTTCGAACACTGAAGCTTTCTTT. Translated: CAISESSTSNTEAFF. This sequence joins TRBV10-3 and TRBJ1-1, with D unclear. V shed 0 bases and J shed 1 base, with 9 bases lying between them. The germline CDR1 and CDR2 sequences are ENHRY and SYGVKD. The CDR3 sequence is 15 residues long.

This clone was seen a few times. The V and J genes are TRBV5-1 and TRBJ2-7; TRBD1 matches 9 bases. The germline V gene encodes CDR1 SGHRS and CDR2 YFSETQ. Trimming cost V 4 bases and J 7 bases; bases outside gene matches: 15. CDR3 length: 16 residues. Here the CDR3 DNA reads TGCGCCAGCAGCCCGATCACAGGGACAGGGTTCGTAGAGCAGTACTTC. It is translated as CASSPITGTGFVEQYF.

The J gene is TRBJ2-3, the V gene TRBV27; D gene uncertain. Trimming removed 4 bases at V and 2 bases at J, with 4 bases between. This CDR3 contains 12 residues. The germline V gene has CDR1 MNHEY and CDR2 SMNVEV (reference sequence). The CDR3 reads CASSSPTDTQYF. In nucleotides, the CDR3 is TGTGCCAGCAGTTCCCCCACAGATACGCAGTATTTT.

This chain's CDR3 is CASSLRQGLGGAGVDEQFF. The CDR3 nucleotides read TGTGCCAGCAGCCTCAGACAGGGGCTGGGGGGAGCTGGGGTAGATGAGCAGTTCTTC. This sequence joins TRBV7-9 and TRBJ2-1; 8 bases line up with TRBD1. V shed 5 bases, J shed 8 bases, and the junction held 23 bases outside the gene matches. CDR1 is SEHNR and CDR2 is FQNEAQ in the germline V gene (reference sequence). The CDR3 length is 19 residues.

In its sample, this clone was seen once. J is TRBJ1-5 and V is TRBV5-8, with D unresolved. The CDR3 is 16 residues long. Germline lookup yields CDR1 SGHTS and CDR2 YDEGEE. V lost 0 bases to trimming and J lost 0 bases, with 10 bases between them. The CDR3 region has the DNA TGTGCCAGCAGCTTGGTTGGACTACCTAGCAATCAGCCCCAGCATTTT. This codes for CASSLVGLPSNQPQHF.